The rows below give T cell receptor beta chains drawn from one sample of a study of blood T cell repertoires in COVID-19. Libraries were prepared by immunoSEQ multiplex PCR; TCRdb keeps only in-frame clonotypes and omits some of them. This repertoire shows 180,000 or so clones, about 80% found once; its top ten account for roughly 9.6%. Sequencing used PBMCs or T cells enriched from blood (not recorded which). The receptors shown here come from a man in his fifties who had recovered from COVID-19. The CDR3 runs from the conserved cysteine through the conserved F or W. D genes are given only for firm matches. The size entry is marked missing in some rows and otherwise reads once, few, many or a size class.

TGTGCCAGTAGCTTGGTGGACAGAGACTACAATGAGCAGTTCTTC,CASSLVDRDYNEQFF,-,TRBJ2-1,TRBV19,-
TGCAGCGTGGACGACAGCCGGACCGCGAACACCGGGGAGCTGTTTTTT,CSVDDSRTANTGELFF,-,TRBJ2-2,TRBV29-1,-
TGTGCCAGCAGTTTTCTGGGGGCAAGCACAGATACGCAGTATTTT,CASSFLGASTDTQYF,-,TRBJ2-3,TRBV27,-
TGTGCCAGCAGCCCCGGGACTAGCGGGAGGGCCGGCAATGAGCAGTTCTTC,CASSPGTSGRAGNEQFF,TRBD2,TRBJ2-1,TRBV11-2,-
TGTGCCAGCAGCCCGGACCCCGGACAGCCTAACTATGGCTACACCTTC,CASSPDPGQPNYGYTF,-,TRBJ1-2,TRBV7-9,few
TGTGCCAGTTCCACAGGGGGCTACGAGCAGTACTTC,CASSTGGYEQYF,TRBD1,TRBJ2-7,TRBV28,-
TGTGCCAGCAGCGCGGGACAGGGAGGGGAAAACACCATATATTTT,CASSAGQGGENTIYF,TRBD1,TRBJ1-3,TRBV9,-
TGTGCCAGCAGCGTACGGGGGGGCGTAACTGAAGCTTTCTTT,CASSVRGGVTEAFF,-,TRBJ1-1,TRBV2,-
TGTGCCAGTGGACAGGGGTGGGGGGATCAGCCCCAGCATTTT,CASGQGWGDQPQHF,TRBD1,TRBJ1-5,TRBV28,-
TGTGCCAGCAGAGCCATTGAACAGAGCAATCAGCCCCAGCATTTT,CASRAIEQSNQPQHF,-,TRBJ1-5,TRBV6-5,-
TGTGCTAGTGGTCCCCAGGGGGGACAGGGGTCTACCTACGAGCAGTACTTC,CASGPQGGQGSTYEQYF,TRBD1,TRBJ2-7,TRBV12-5,once
TGTGCCAGCAGCCCAGGACAGGGGATGAGGGAGCTGTTTTTT,CASSPGQGMRELFF,TRBD1,TRBJ2-2,TRBV3-1/TRBV3-2,-
TGTGCCAGCAGCTTGGCAGCTAACTATGGCTACACCTTC,CASSLAANYGYTF,-,TRBJ1-2,TRBV5-4,-
TGTGCCAGCAGTTTATCGCAGGACACCGGGGAGCTGTTTTTT,CASSLSQDTGELFF,-,TRBJ2-2,TRBV27,-
TGTGCCAGCATTAAGAGAACTGGGGCCAACGTCCTGACTTTC,CASIKRTGANVLTF,-,TRBJ2-6,TRBV28,-
TGTGCCAGTAGTGCCCGACAGGGAACGAACACTGAAGCTTTCTTT,CASSARQGTNTEAFF,TRBD1,TRBJ1-1,TRBV19,-
TGTGCCAGCAGTGATAGCGGGGGGGCCTACAATGAGCAGTTCTTC,CASSDSGGAYNEQFF,TRBD2,TRBJ2-1,TRBV6-1,-
TGTGCCAGCAGTTTTTTCAGGGATGAAAAACTGTTTTTT,CASSFFRDEKLFF,-,TRBJ1-4,TRBV12-3/TRBV12-4,-
TGTGCCACCAGCAGAGATACCAGGGACGAGCAGTACTTC,CATSRDTRDEQYF,-,TRBJ2-7,TRBV15,-
TGTGCCAGCAGCCGAATAGACAGGGAGCGGAATGAGCAGTTCTTC,CASSRIDRERNEQFF,TRBD1,TRBJ2-1,TRBV28,-
TGTGCCAGCAGTCCCCCCACCGGGGTCCCCTACGAGCAGTACTTC,CASSPPTGVPYEQYF,-,TRBJ2-7,TRBV28,-
TGCAGCGTTGAAGATACACTAGCAAACGGGGAGCTGTTTTTT,CSVEDTLANGELFF,-,TRBJ2-2,TRBV29-1,-
TGTGCCAGCAGTTTGAGACAGGGGAGCACTGAAGCTTTCTTT,CASSLRQGSTEAFF,TRBD1,TRBJ1-1,TRBV6-5,-
TGTGCCAGCGGTAAACAGGGCCGAAACACCGGGGAGCTGTTTTTT,CASGKQGRNTGELFF,-,TRBJ2-2,TRBV2,-
TGCGCCAGCAGCTTGGACCGCAGGTACACTGAAGCTTTCTTT,CASSLDRRYTEAFF,-,TRBJ1-1,TRBV5-1,few
TGTGCCAGCAGGAACAGGGAGGGCTATCAGCCCCAGCATTTT,CASRNREGYQPQHF,-,TRBJ1-5,TRBV2,-
TGCAGCTGTGGGACTAGCGGGAGTCATGAGCAGTTCTTC,CSCGTSGSHEQFF,TRBD2,TRBJ2-1,TRBV29-1,-
TGTGCCAGCAGTTTAAGAACAGGGATTTACTATGGCTACACCTTC,CASSLRTGIYYGYTF,-,TRBJ1-2,TRBV28,-
TGCGCCAGCAGCTTTGGGCAGGTAAACACTGAAGCTTTCTTT,CASSFGQVNTEAFF,-,TRBJ1-1,TRBV5-1,few
TGTGCCAGCAGCTTTGTAGCGGGAGGAAACTACGAGCAGTACTTC,CASSFVAGGNYEQYF,TRBD2,TRBJ2-7,TRBV11-2,-
TGCAGCGTTGAAGAGGCCCAGGGGCACACCTTC,CSVEEAQGHTF,-,TRBJ1-2,TRBV29-1,few
TGTGCCAGCAGTTTAACCCCCGGACATTCTCTGAACACTGAAGCTTTCTTT,CASSLTPGHSLNTEAFF,-,TRBJ1-1,TRBV28,once
TGTGCCAGCAGCCATTCAGGGACTAACTATGGCTACACCTTC,CASSHSGTNYGYTF,-,TRBJ1-2,TRBV3-1/TRBV3-2,-
TGTGCCAGCAGCTTAGGGACAGGGGTTCAGCCCCAGCATTTT,CASSLGTGVQPQHF,TRBD1,TRBJ1-5,TRBV7-9,-
TGTGCCAGCAGCGTATCGACAGGCCAAGAGACCCAGTACTTC,CASSVSTGQETQYF,-,TRBJ2-5,TRBV9,-
TGCGCCAGCAGCCAAGACCGGGGGGTCCGCTACGAGCAGTACTTC,CASSQDRGVRYEQYF,TRBD2,TRBJ2-7,TRBV4-1,once
TGTGCCAGCAGCTTATCGGGGGGTATGAGAACAGATACGCAGTATTTT,CASSLSGGMRTDTQYF,TRBD2,TRBJ2-3,TRBV7-3,-
TGCGCCAGCAGCTTCATCAGGGGGCTCAATGAGCAGTTCTTC,CASSFIRGLNEQFF,TRBD1,TRBJ2-1,TRBV5-1,-
TGTGCCAGCCCCGGGGAAGGGGGGAACACTGAAGCTTTCTTT,CASPGEGGNTEAFF,-,TRBJ1-1,TRBV28,-
TGTGCCAGTAGTACGCAGGGGGCGCGGGGCTACACCTTC,CASSTQGARGYTF,TRBD1,TRBJ1-2,TRBV19,-
TGTGCCAGCAGCTTTGCCCGTAGCGGGGGAAACAATGAGCAGTTCTTC,CASSFARSGGNNEQFF,TRBD2,TRBJ2-1,TRBV11-3,-
TGCAGCGCCCCCCCTAGCGGGAGGACAGATACGCAGTATTTT,CSAPPSGRTDTQYF,TRBD2,TRBJ2-3,TRBV29-1,-
TGTGCCAGCAGTTCCCATCAGGGCCTAAACTATGGCTACACCTTC,CASSSHQGLNYGYTF,-,TRBJ1-2,TRBV28,-
TGTGCCAGCGAGGGGGGGACGGACTCCTACGAGCAGTACTTC,CASEGGTDSYEQYF,-,TRBJ2-7,TRBV21-1,-
TGTGCCAGCCGCGGGACTGCGACTAGCTCACCCCTCCACTTT,CASRGTATSSPLHF,-,TRBJ1-6,TRBV19,-
TGTGCCAGCACCAAGGGTCCAGCTGCCGGAGGCCAGCAGTTCTTC,CASTKGPAAGGQQFF,-,TRBJ2-1,TRBV7-9,few
TGCAGCGTGCTCGGTTGGAACACTGAAGCTTTCTTT,CSVLGWNTEAFF,-,TRBJ1-1,TRBV29-1,once
TGTGCCAGCAGTGAATTCGGACAGGGGGCGGGGGAGACCCAGTACTTC,CASSEFGQGAGETQYF,TRBD1,TRBJ2-5,TRBV6-1,-
TGCGCCAGCAGCTTCTCGCCTAACAGGAGATTGGGCGGCTACACCTTC,CASSFSPNRRLGGYTF,-,TRBJ1-2,TRBV5-1,-
TGTGCCAGCAGCCGGACACTGACTAGCGGGAGGGCACGCGAGCAGTTCTTC,CASSRTLTSGRAREQFF,TRBD2,TRBJ2-1,TRBV7-8,-
TGTGCCAGCAGCTCAAACCTTGGACTAGCGGGGGTAGATACGCAGTATTTT,CASSSNLGLAGVDTQYF,TRBD2,TRBJ2-3,TRBV7-2,few
TGTGCCAGCAGCCATAGAGTCGAGACCCAGTACTTC,CASSHRVETQYF,-,TRBJ2-5,TRBV7-9,-